A few counts support the clone carrying this TCR beta chain. The sample originates from a study of T cells in Graves' hyperthyroidism and ophthalmopathy. The V gene's germline CDR1 is SEHNR and CDR2 FQNEAQ (reference sequence). The V gene lost 1 base and the J gene lost 7 bases, with 11 bases spanning the gap. The CDR3 is 14 residues long. The TCR beta CDR3 regions underwent amplification using RNA transcripts as the source. The TCR CDR3 was amplified in a first-round RT-PCR using the HTBI primer set. TCRdb fed the multiplex PCR reads into MiXCR, producing one record per CDR3 protein. The sample lists roughly 530,000 distinct CDR3 sequences, roughly a sixth seen once, with roughly a sixth in the top ten.

Sequencing was performed on blood. The chain links TRBV7-9 to TRBJ2-1, with D possibly being TRBD1 or TRBD2 (5 bases each). The source is a woman in her late teens or twenties with Graves' ophthalmopathy. In DNA form, the CDR3 reads TGTGCCAGCAGCTTAGGGGGACCCATGAATGAGCAGTTCTTC. Protein: CASSLGGPMNEQFF.